This T cell receptor beta chain is from a study of Ad26.COV2.S vaccination and SARS-CoV-2 variants. Overall study findings and caveats: Reports say spike-specific CD8+ and CD4+ T cell responses covered substantial breadth after vaccination. While placebo recipients had lower spike-specific TCR breadth, vaccine recipients had more.

Assay used: immunoSEQ multiplex PCR; TCRdb lists only in-frame clones, some missing. The table has about 400,000 clones, around 89% seen once; the top ten hold approximately 1.9%. Indicated treatment: roughly 18 received Ad26.COV2.S at low or high dose, single or two shots; about 5 received placebo; per-sample allocation not given. The study sampled participants on day 63 after the first vaccine or placebo injection. This clone came up once. The antigen remains unidentified. Unmatched junction bases numbered 6, after V lost 2 bases and J lost 5 bases. This CDR3 has 16 amino acids. Germline V gene lookup returns CDR1 SGHTA and CDR2 FQGTGA.

The V gene is TRBV7-3, the J gene TRBJ2-2; TRBD1 agrees at 9 bases. The sequence derives from a person aged 18-60 years who received the Ad26.COV2.S COVID-19 vaccine or a placebo. This specimen was peripheral blood, taken in a trial of Ad26.COV2.S vaccine versus placebo. CDR3 coding DNA: TGTGCCAGCAGCTTAGTTCCGACAGGGGGTACCGGGGAGCTGTTTTTT. As protein: CASSLVPTGGTGELFF.